These T cell receptor beta chains were read from a single sample in a study of blood T cell repertoires in COVID-19. Method: immunoSEQ multiplex PCR; TCRdb's copy keeps in-frame clones and lacks some. The sample has some 77,000 clones; nearly 90% are singletons. Sequenced sample: peripheral blood. These receptors were collected from a woman at least 80 years old with active or convalescent COVID-19. The CDR3 runs from the conserved cysteine through the conserved F or W. D genes are given only for firm matches. Expanded clones get a size class; other rows say once, few or many, or leave the size out.

NA | TRBJ2-7 | NA | TRBV7-2 | TGTGCCAGCAGCTATACACCCCTAGCGCCCTACGAGCAGTACTTC | CASSYTPLAPYEQYF
TRBD2 | TRBJ2-5 | NA | TRBV7-2 | TGTGCCAGCAGCAAACTAGCGATCCAAGAGACCCAGTACTTC | CASSKLAIQETQYF
TRBD2 | TRBJ2-1 | NA | TRBV27 | TGTGCCAGCAGTTTATTTGCACTAGCGGGAGACGTTGAGCAGTTCTTC | CASSLFALAGDVEQFF
NA | TRBJ1-4 | NA | TRBV6-5 | TGTGCCAGCAGTCGACGTGGGGGGACTAATGAAAAACTGTTTTTT | CASSRRGGTNEKLFF
TRBD2 | TRBJ2-1 | NA | TRBV10-3 | TGTGCCATCTCAGCGGGAGGGGGGCATGAGCAGTTCTTC | CAISAGGGHEQFF
TRBD1 | TRBJ1-1 | NA | TRBV5-8 | TGTGCCAGCAGCTGGTGGACAGGGGGAACTGAAGCTTTCTTT | CASSWWTGGTEAFF
TRBD2 | TRBJ2-7 | NA | TRBV28 | TGTGCCAGCAGTTTATTTACTAGCGTACGCACCTACGAGCAGTACTTC | CASSLFTSVRTYEQYF
NA | TRBJ1-2 | NA | TRBV5-4 | TGTGCCAGCAGCTACCCTCGTCCGCAGGGGACCGGCTACACCTTC | CASSYPRPQGTGYTF
NA | TRBJ1-5 | few | TRBV2 | TGTGCCAGCAGTGACCGACAAACTAGCAATCAGCCCCAGCATTTT | CASSDRQTSNQPQHF
TRBD2 | TRBJ2-7 | NA | TRBV7-2 | TGTGCCAGCAGCTTAGTTTCTTCACTAGCGGGAGATTGGTACGAGCAGTACTTC | CASSLVSSLAGDWYEQYF
NA | TRBJ2-7 | NA | TRBV19 | TGTGCCAGTAGTGCAAACGGACAGCCCTACGAGCAGTACTTC | CASSANGQPYEQYF
TRBD1 | TRBJ1-4 | NA | TRBV9 | TGTGCCAGCAGCGTGGAGGGGGGGACAGGGTCATTGTTTAGTGATGAAAAACTGTTTTTT | CASSVEGGTGSLFSDEKLFF
TRBD1 | TRBJ1-5 | NA | TRBV7-8 | TGTGCCAGCAGCTCCCTACAGGGGGCCTTTCATCAGCCCCAGCATTTT | CASSSLQGAFHQPQHF
TRBD2 | TRBJ2-3 | NA | TRBV30 | TGTGCCTGGAGTGCCGGGACTAGCGGGATGTTGGGCACAGATACGCAGTATTTT | CAWSAGTSGMLGTDTQYF
NA | TRBJ2-5 | NA | TRBV9 | TGTGCCAGCAGCGTAGGCGGGACGACCCAAGAGACCCAGTACTTC | CASSVGGTTQETQYF
NA | TRBJ2-7 | NA | TRBV19 | TGTGCCAGTAGTATCGGGACAACGTTCAGCGAGCAGTACTTC | CASSIGTTFSEQYF
TRBD2 | TRBJ2-1 | NA | TRBV24-1 | TGTGCCACCAGTGATTTCGGGACTAGCGGGATACTTAATGAGCAGTTCTTC | CATSDFGTSGILNEQFF
NA | TRBJ2-7 | few | TRBV5-6 | TGTGCCAGCAGCTTATACAACTCCTACGAGCAGTACTTC | CASSLYNSYEQYF
TRBD2 | TRBJ2-3 | NA | TRBV2 | TGTGCCAGCAGTAGCGGGGGAGATACGCAGTATTTT | CASSSGGDTQYF
TRBD2 | TRBJ2-7 | NA | TRBV28 | TGTGCCAGCAGTTGGCCTAGCGGGAGTTCCTACGAGCAGTACTTC | CASSWPSGSSYEQYF
TRBD2 | TRBJ2-1 | NA | TRBV29-1 | TGCAGCGTCACCGGGGGGGTTAGCTCCTACAATGAGCAGTTCTTC | CSVTGGVSSYNEQFF
TRBD1 | TRBJ1-6 | few | TRBV6-1 | TGTGCCAGCAGTGAATCCGGGACAGTCGGATCACCCCTCCACTTT | CASSESGTVGSPLHF
TRBD1 | TRBJ1-2 | NA | TRBV7-2 | TGTGCCAGCAGCTTCGGGACAGGGGGAAATGGCTACACCTTC | CASSFGTGGNGYTF
NA | TRBJ1-1 | NA | TRBV5-1 | TGCGCCAGCAGCTTGACAGGTTCGGGGAACACTGAAGCTTTCTTT | CASSLTGSGNTEAFF
NA | TRBJ2-1 | NA | TRBV5-4 | TGTGCCAGCAGCTTGGGCGGGCTCTCCTACAATGAGCAGTTCTTC | CASSLGGLSYNEQFF
NA | TRBJ1-1 | NA | TRBV5-1 | TGCGCCAGCAGCTTGGGGGGGCTCACTGAAGCTTTCTTT | CASSLGGLTEAFF
TRBD1 | TRBJ1-5 | few | TRBV19 | TGTGCCAGTAGGGAACAACAGGGGGCAGCCGGTCCCCAGCATTTT | CASREQQGAAGPQHF
NA | TRBJ2-5 | NA | TRBV5-6 | TGTGCCAGCAGCCTGTGGGCCCAATCCCAAGAGACCCAGTACTTC | CASSLWAQSQETQYF
TRBD1 | TRBJ1-2 | NA | TRBV29-1 | TGCAGCGTCCGGGACAGCTCATATGGCTACACCTTC | CSVRDSSYGYTF
TRBD2 | TRBJ2-2 | NA | TRBV9 | TGTGCCAGCAGCCCATACGACCGGACTAGCGGGAGTACGAACACCGGGGAGCTGTTTTTT | CASSPYDRTSGSTNTGELFF
TRBD2 | TRBJ2-1 | NA | TRBV19 | TGTGCCAGTAGTATACTAGCGGGAGTGATGTTCTTC | CASSILAGVMFF
TRBD1 | TRBJ1-1 | NA | TRBV28 | TGTGCCAGCAGTTTATGGTCAGGGGGCAACGTACCTGAAGCTTTCTTT | CASSLWSGGNVPEAFF
TRBD1 | TRBJ1-5 | NA | TRBV19 | TGTGCCAGTAGTTACCTGGACAGGGATCAGCCCCAGCATTTT | CASSYLDRDQPQHF
TRBD1 | TRBJ1-1 | NA | TRBV6-2/TRBV6-3 | TGTGCCAGCAGTTACTCTCTAAAAAAACAGGGGGCGGACACTGAAGCTTTCTTT | CASSYSLKKQGADTEAFF
NA | TRBJ1-4 | NA | TRBV14 | TGTGCCAGCAGCCAAGATCTTACAGGCAGGCTGTTTTTT | CASSQDLTGRLFF
TRBD1 | TRBJ2-2 | NA | TRBV19 | TGTGCCAGTAGTAGGACAGGGGGTAATACCGGGGAGCTGTTTTTT | CASSRTGGNTGELFF
NA | TRBJ1-5 | NA | TRBV27 | TGTGCCAGCAGTTTTGGGGGGAATCAGCCCCAGCATTTT | CASSFGGNQPQHF
NA | TRBJ1-4 | NA | TRBV14 | TGTGCCAGCAGCCAAGACCCGGGGGGAGCTAATGAAAAACTGTTTTTT | CASSQDPGGANEKLFF
TRBD2 | TRBJ2-5 | NA | TRBV24-1 | TGTGCCACCAGTGACCCCGGGTCTGGCGGGAGAGAGACCCAGTACTTC | CATSDPGSGGRETQYF
NA | TRBJ1-4 | few | TRBV6-5 | TGTGCCAGCAGTTACTCGAAGGGGCCTGGGGAAAAACTGTTTTTT | CASSYSKGPGEKLFF
TRBD1 | TRBJ2-1 | NA | TRBV7-9 | TGTGCCAGCAGCTCCTGGGACAGGGGGCTTTACAATGAGCAGTTCTTC | CASSSWDRGLYNEQFF